This T cell receptor (beta chain) derives from a study of blood T cells in healthy people across ages. The V end was cut by 1 base, the J end by 3 bases, with 6 bases between. Germline V CDR1 and CDR2: DFQATT, SNEGSKA (reference sequence). CDR3 length: 12 residues. Alongside a J-beta primer mix, a sample-barcoded 5' primer served in a second PCR lasting about 6 to 12 cycles. TCRdb reprocessed the 5' RACE reads via MiXCR and lists one record per CDR3 protein. The repertoire has over 1,500,000 distinct CDR3 sequences, roughly two fifths of them found once; the top ten carry roughly 23%. This sequence was found in a human donor in good health. The sequenced sample consisted of blood. J is TRBJ1-1 and V is TRBV20-1; D is unclear. CDR3 sequence (DNA): TGCAGTGCTAGAGTCCTCTACACTGAAGCTTTCTTT. Residues: CSARVLYTEAFF.